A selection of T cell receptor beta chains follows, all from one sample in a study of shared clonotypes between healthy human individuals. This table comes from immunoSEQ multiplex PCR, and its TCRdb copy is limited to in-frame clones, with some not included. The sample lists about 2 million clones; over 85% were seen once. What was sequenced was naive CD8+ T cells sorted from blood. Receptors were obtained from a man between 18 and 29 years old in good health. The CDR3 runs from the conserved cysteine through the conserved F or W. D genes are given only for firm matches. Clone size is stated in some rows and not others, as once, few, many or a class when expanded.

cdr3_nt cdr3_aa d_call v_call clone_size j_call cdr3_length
TGTGCCTGGAGTGTTGAGGGGGTAACCTCCTACGAGCAGTACTTC CAWSVEGVTSYEQYF NA TRBV30 NA TRBJ2-7 15
TGTGCCAGCAGCTCCCGGGACAGGTTCCCGACGGAGGTCCAGTACTTC CASSSRDRFPTEVQYF TRBD1 TRBV9 NA TRBJ2-5 16
TGTGCCATCAGTGTTGGGGGCGGGGGCACAGATACGCAGTATTTT CAISVGGGGTDTQYF NA TRBV10-3 NA TRBJ2-3 15
TGTGCCAGCAGCTTACCCGCTAGCGGGGATAGCACAGATACGCAGTATTTT CASSLPASGDSTDTQYF TRBD2 TRBV7-2 once TRBJ2-3 17
TGTGCCAGCAGCTTGGGGGGGGACCATAATGAGCAGTTCTTC CASSLGGDHNEQFF NA TRBV5-4 NA TRBJ2-1 14
TGTGCCAGCAGTTGGCTTAAGACCCCGGACTATGGCTACACCTTC CASSWLKTPDYGYTF NA TRBV6-6 NA TRBJ1-2 15
TGTGCCAGCAGTGTACTACAGGGATACAATGAGCAGTTCTTC CASSVLQGYNEQFF NA TRBV27 NA TRBJ2-1 14
TGCGCCAGCAGCCAGAGGGACGGAACCTACGAGCAGTACTTC CASSQRDGTYEQYF NA TRBV4-1 NA TRBJ2-7 14
TGTGCCAGCAGTTACTCGCCAGGGAGTGGCTATGGCTACACCTTC CASSYSPGSGYGYTF NA TRBV6-5 NA TRBJ1-2 15
TGTGCCAGCAGTGCACCGGACAGGGCTCCCTACGAGCAGTACTTC CASSAPDRAPYEQYF TRBD1 TRBV2 NA TRBJ2-7 15
TGTGCCAGCAGCTCTGACAGGGAGAGCTCCTACAATGAGCAGTTCTTC CASSSDRESSYNEQFF TRBD1 TRBV7-2 NA TRBJ2-1 16
TGTGCCAGCAGCTTGGGCCAAACCGGGGAGCTGTTTTTT CASSLGQTGELFF NA TRBV5-4 once TRBJ2-2 13
TGTGCCAGCACCCCGGACAGGGGAGTTACAGATACGCAGTATTTT CASTPDRGVTDTQYF TRBD1 TRBV6-5 NA TRBJ2-3 15
TGTGCCTGGAGTGGGACCGTGGAGCAGTACTTC CAWSGTVEQYF NA TRBV30 NA TRBJ2-7 11
TGCAGCGCCCCAATTACAGGGAGGGGTTACAATGAGCAGTTCTTC CSAPITGRGYNEQFF NA TRBV29-1 NA TRBJ2-1 15
TGTGCCAGCAGTGAACTCCCTTTGGCGGGGGAGCAGTACTTC CASSELPLAGEQYF NA TRBV6-1 once TRBJ2-7 14
TGCGCCAGCAGTGAGTCGGGGATCTATGGCTACACCTTC CASSESGIYGYTF NA TRBV10-2 NA TRBJ1-2 13
TGTGCCAGCAGTCCCACGACAGGGGGAACCGGGGAGCTGTTTTTT CASSPTTGGTGELFF TRBD1 TRBV27 NA TRBJ2-2 15
TGTGCCAGCAGCCAAGATCGGGACAGGGACACCGGGGAGCTGTTTTTT CASSQDRDRDTGELFF TRBD1 TRBV4-2 NA TRBJ2-2 16
TGTGCCAGCAGTGAGGGGAATTCACCCCTCCACTTT CASSEGNSPLHF NA TRBV6-5 NA TRBJ1-6 12
TGCGCCAGCAGCCCCCCGGCCGGAGGACTAGCCCTCTCAACCTACAATGAGCAGTTCTTC CASSPPAGGLALSTYNEQFF TRBD2 TRBV4-1 NA TRBJ2-1 20
TGTGCCAGCAGCTCGACTAGCGGGATAACCAATGAGCAGTTCTTC CASSSTSGITNEQFF TRBD2 TRBV6-5 NA TRBJ2-1 15
TGTGCCAGCAGCTTAGTATCCAATGAGCAGTTCTTC CASSLVSNEQFF NA TRBV13 NA TRBJ2-1 12
TGCGCCAGCAGCTTGGCCCGACGGTCCTTGGGTGGCTACACCTTC CASSLARRSLGGYTF NA TRBV5-1 once TRBJ1-2 15
TGTGCCAGCAGTGACAGGGGAAACCCAAATGGCTACACCTTC CASSDRGNPNGYTF TRBD1 TRBV6-5 NA TRBJ1-2 14
TGCGCCAGCAGTGAGTCGGGGGACAGAGAATGGGATACGCAGTATTTT CASSESGDREWDTQYF TRBD1 TRBV10-1 NA TRBJ2-3 16
TGCGCCAGCAGCCAGACCCCTGGGGGGGCAGTTGGGGCCTACGAGCAGTACTTC CASSQTPGGAVGAYEQYF NA TRBV4-3 NA TRBJ2-7 18
TGTGCCAGCAGCTCACAGGAGCAGCCCCAGCATTTT CASSSQEQPQHF NA TRBV7-9 NA TRBJ1-5 12
TGCAGCGTTAGTTTTGGGGGCAATGAGCAGTTCTTC CSVSFGGNEQFF NA TRBV29-1 NA TRBJ2-1 12
TGTGCCAGCAGGGGGGACTCCAACTCCTACGAGCAGTACTTC CASRGDSNSYEQYF NA TRBV2 NA TRBJ2-7 14